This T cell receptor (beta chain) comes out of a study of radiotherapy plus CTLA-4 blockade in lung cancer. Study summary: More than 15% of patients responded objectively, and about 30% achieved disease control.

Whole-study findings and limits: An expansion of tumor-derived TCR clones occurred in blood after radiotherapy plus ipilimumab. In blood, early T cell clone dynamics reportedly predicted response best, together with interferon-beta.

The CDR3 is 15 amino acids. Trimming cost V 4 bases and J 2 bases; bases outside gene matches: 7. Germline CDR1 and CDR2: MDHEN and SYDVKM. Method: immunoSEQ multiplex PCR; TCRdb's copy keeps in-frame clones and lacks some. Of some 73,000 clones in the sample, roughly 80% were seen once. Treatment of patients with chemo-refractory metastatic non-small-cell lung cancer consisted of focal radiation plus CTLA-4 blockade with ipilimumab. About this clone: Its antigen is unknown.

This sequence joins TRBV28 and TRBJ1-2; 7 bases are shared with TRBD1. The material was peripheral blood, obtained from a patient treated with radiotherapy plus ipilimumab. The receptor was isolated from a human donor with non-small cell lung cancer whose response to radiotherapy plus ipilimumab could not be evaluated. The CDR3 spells CASSSLGTVNYGYTF. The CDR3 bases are TGTGCCAGCAGTTCCTTAGGGACAGTCAACTATGGCTACACCTTC.